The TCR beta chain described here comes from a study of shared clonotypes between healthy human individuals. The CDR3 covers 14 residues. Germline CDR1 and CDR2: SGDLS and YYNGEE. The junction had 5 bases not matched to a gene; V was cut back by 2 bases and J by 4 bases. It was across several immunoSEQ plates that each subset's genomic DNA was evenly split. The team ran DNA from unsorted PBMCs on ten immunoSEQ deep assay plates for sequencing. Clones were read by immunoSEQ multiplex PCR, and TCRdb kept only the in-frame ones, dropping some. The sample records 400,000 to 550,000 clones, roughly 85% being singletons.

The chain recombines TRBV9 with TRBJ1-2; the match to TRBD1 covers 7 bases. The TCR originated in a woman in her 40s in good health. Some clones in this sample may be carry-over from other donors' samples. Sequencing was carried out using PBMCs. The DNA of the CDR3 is TGTGCCAGCAGCGTTCAGGGGGACGGCTATGGCTACACCTTC. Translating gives CASSVQGDGYGYTF.